This TCR beta chain was sequenced during a study of lymphopenia after photon versus proton radiotherapy. General study results and limits: After lymphocyte nadir, photon-treated repertoires showed oligoclonal expansion, especially CD8+ Temra.

As concerns this clone: Its antigen remains unknown.

With 4 bases removed from V and 0 bases from J, the gap between germline ends came to 14 bases. CDR1 is SGDLS, CDR2 YYNGEE, per germline. This CDR3 spans 15 amino acids. This table comes from immunoSEQ multiplex PCR, and its TCRdb copy is limited to in-frame clones, with some not included. The sample lists under 75,000 clones, around 93% seen once, with approximately 2% in the top ten. The sequencing here drew on peripheral blood, taken from a patient treated with photon-based radiotherapy. V usage is TRBV9 and J usage is TRBJ2-7, with TRBD1 as a possible D gene (6 bases). The sequence was obtained from a woman aged 40 to 50 with cholangiocarcinoma. Written as DNA, the CDR3 is TGTGCCAGCAGCCCGTCTGGGGACACCTCCTACGAGCAGTACTTC. This translates into CASSPSGDTSYEQYF.